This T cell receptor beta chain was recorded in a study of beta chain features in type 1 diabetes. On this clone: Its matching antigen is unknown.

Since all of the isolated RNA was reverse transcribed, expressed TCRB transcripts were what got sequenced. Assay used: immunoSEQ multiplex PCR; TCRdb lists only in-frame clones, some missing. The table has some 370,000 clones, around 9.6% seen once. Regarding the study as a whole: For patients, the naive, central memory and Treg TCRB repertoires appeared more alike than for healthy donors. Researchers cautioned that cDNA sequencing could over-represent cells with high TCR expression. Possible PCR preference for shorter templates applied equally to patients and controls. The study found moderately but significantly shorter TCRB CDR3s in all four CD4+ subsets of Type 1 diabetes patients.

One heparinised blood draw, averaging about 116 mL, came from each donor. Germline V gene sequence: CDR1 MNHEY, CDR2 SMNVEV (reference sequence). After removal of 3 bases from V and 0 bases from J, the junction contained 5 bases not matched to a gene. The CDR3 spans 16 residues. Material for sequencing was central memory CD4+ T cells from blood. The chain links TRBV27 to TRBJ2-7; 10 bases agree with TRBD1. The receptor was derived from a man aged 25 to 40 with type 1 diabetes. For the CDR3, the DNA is TGTGCCAGCAGTTTGAAGGGACAGGGGTTCTCCTACGAGCAGTACTTC. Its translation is CASSLKGQGFSYEQYF.